The 20 T cell receptor beta chains reported below all come from one sample, sequenced in a study of blood T cell repertoires in COVID-19. The assay was immunoSEQ multiplex PCR, and TCRdb's table has in-frame clones only and misses some. The sample contains some 150,000 clones, about 80% of which appear only once. Sequenced material: peripheral blood. Receptors were obtained from a woman aged 70-85 years with acute or convalescent COVID-19.

This clone has only one observation. The chain has TRBV27 and TRBJ1-1; possibly TRBD1 for D (5 bases). V was trimmed by 5 bases and J by 1 base, leaving 14 bases between them. The germline V gene encodes CDR1 MNHEY and CDR2 SMNVEV (reference sequence). The CDR3 totals 15 residues. The CDR3 region has the DNA TGTGCCAGCAGTCCTTGGACAAGGGGGAACACTGAAGCTTTCTTT. Translated, it gives CASSPWTRGNTEAFF.

CDR3 residues: CASSVGESPLHF. The CDR3 DNA sequence: TGTGCCAGCAGCGTAGGAGAATCACCCCTCCACTTT. The J gene is TRBJ1-6, the V gene TRBV9; no reliable D call. Germline V gives CDR1 SGDLS, CDR2 YYNGEE. The CDR3 is 12 amino acids. Trimming pared 0 bases from V and 10 bases from J, leaving 5 bases between.

V and J are TRBV19 and TRBJ2-5; 7 bases fit TRBD1. Germline CDR1 LNHDA, CDR2 SQIVND (reference sequence). CDR3 length: 13 residues. After removal of 9 bases from V and 0 bases from J, the junction contained 4 bases not matched to a gene. As DNA, the CDR3 is TGTGCCAGCAGGGACAGCTACCAAGAGACCCAGTACTTC. Translated: CASRDSYQETQYF.

This chain connects TRBV5-1 to TRBJ2-7; D ambiguous. This CDR3 is built from 13 residues. Germline V gene lookup returns CDR1 SGHRS and CDR2 YFSETQ. Trimming took 1 base from V and 2 from J, leaving 7 bases between them. DNA for the CDR3: TGCGCCAGCAGCTTGACAGTTACCTACGAGCAGTACTTC. Residues: CASSLTVTYEQYF.

The chain carries TRBV5-1 and TRBJ2-5, with 13 bases fitting TRBD2. Germline CDR1 and CDR2: SGHRS and YFSETQ. This CDR3 has 16 residues. J gave up 1 base and V 5 bases, and 5 bases lay outside the gene matches. This chain's CDR3 is CASRTSGGPSQETQYF. CDR3 bases: TGCGCCAGCAGGACTAGCGGGGGGCCCTCCCAAGAGACCCAGTACTTC. Based on the CDR3 plus reference TRBV5-1 and TRBJ2-5, the full variable domain is KAGVTQTPRYLIKTRGQQVTLSCSPISGHRSVSWYQQTPGQGLQFLFEYFSETQRNKGNFPGRFSGRQFSNSRSEMNVSTLELGDSALYLCASRTSGGPSQETQYFGPGTRLLVL.

V usage is TRBV4-1 and J usage is TRBJ2-1, with 8 bases aligning to TRBD2. The CDR3 runs 20 residues. With 1 base clipped from V and 8 bases from J, the junction kept 22 bases outside the gene matches. CDR1 is MGHRA and CDR2 is YSYEKL in the germline V gene. DNA of the CDR3: TGCGCCAGCAGCCAAGCGCGGCAGCGGGGGAGGTATGCGATCGTCGATGAGCAGTTCTTC. Encoded protein: CASSQARQRGRYAIVDEQFF.

The CDR3 bases are TGTGCCTGGGCTGGCAGGGATCGCAATCAGCCCCAGCATTTT. This gives the protein CAWAGRDRNQPQHF. V usage is TRBV30 and J usage is TRBJ1-5; D is perhaps TRBD1 (5 bases). V lost 5 bases and J lost 2, with 13 bases in between. This CDR3 region has 14 residues. Germline-derived CDR1 and CDR2 are GTSNPN and SVGIG (reference sequence).

This clone was recorded a few times. This chain connects TRBV4-2 to TRBJ1-6; D not certain. Germline-derived CDR1 and CDR2 are LGHNA and YNFKEQ. This CDR3 is built from 12 residues. V lost 4 bases, J lost 8 bases, and 6 bases lay in between. CDR3 residues: CASSPTDSPLHF. The CDR3 nucleotides read TGTGCCAGCAGCCCTACCGATTCACCCCTCCACTTT.

The gene calls are TRBV5-1 and TRBJ2-7; D may be TRBD2 (5 bases). There are 12 residues in the CDR3. Germline CDR1 SGHRS, CDR2 YFSETQ. V lost 4 bases and J 6 bases, leaving 11 bases between the germline ends. The CDR3 bases are TGCGCCAGCAGCCTTCAGGACTCCGAGCAGTACTTC. It is translated as CASSLQDSEQYF.

The chain is built from TRBV30 and TRBJ1-3; D is uncertain. The V gene's germline CDR1 is GTSNPN and CDR2 SVGIG (reference sequence). The CDR3 spans 14 residues. With 3 bases removed from V and 3 bases from J, the gap between germline ends came to 12 bases. The CDR3 loop reads CAWRGRAYGNTIYF. The CDR3 DNA reads TGTGCCTGGAGGGGGAGGGCTTATGGAAACACCATATATTTT.

V usage is TRBV5-1 and J usage is TRBJ1-1; 8 nucleotides agree with TRBD1. Germline-derived CDR1 and CDR2 are SGHRS and YFSETQ. The V and J ends lost 3 bases and 3 bases, in that order; junction bases with no gene match: 4. The CDR3 has 14 residues. This CDR3 is CASSSLDRDTEAFF. The DNA of the CDR3 is TGCGCCAGCAGCTCTTTGGACAGGGACACTGAAGCTTTCTTT.

The chain employs TRBV19 and TRBJ1-2; D gene unclear. The CDR3 loop spans 14 amino acids. V was shortened by 8 bases and J by 8 bases, with 21 bases between the two germline ends. Germline V gives CDR1 LNHDA, CDR2 SQIVND (reference sequence). As DNA, the CDR3 is TGTGCCAGTCAGATCGGCTGGCGAAGCGGCGGCTACACCTTC. This translates into CASQIGWRSGGYTF.

The chain links TRBV5-1 to TRBJ1-2; 7 bases map to TRBD1. Unmatched junction bases numbered 11, after V lost 4 bases and J lost 8 bases. Per germline, CDR1 SGHRS and CDR2 YFSETQ. The CDR3 sequence is 14 residues long. CDR3 sequence (DNA): TGCGCCAGCAGCCCATCCGGGACAGCATTCGGCTACACCTTC. This gives the protein CASSPSGTAFGYTF.

This clone was detected a few times. The chain couples TRBV28 to TRBJ2-7; TRBD1 might be the D (5 bases). Looked up from germline, CDR1 is MDHEN and CDR2 is SYDVKM. The CDR3 extends over 16 amino acids. V was shortened by 2 bases and J by 1 base, with 15 bases between the two germline ends. For the CDR3, the DNA is TGTGCCAGCAGTTTACCCTTGGCAGGGCTGTCCTACGAGCAGTACTTC. Protein sequence: CASSLPLAGLSYEQYF.

The chain carries TRBV4-1 and TRBJ2-3, with TRBD1 as a possible D gene (6 bases). V shed 1 base and J shed 10 bases, with 15 bases lying between them. The CDR3 totals 14 residues. Germline V lookup: CDR1 MGHRA, CDR2 YSYEKL. This CDR3 is CASSQGQTGDAQYF. For the CDR3, the DNA is TGCGCCAGCAGCCAAGGGCAGACAGGTGACGCGCAGTATTTT.

This rearrangement joins TRBV29-1 to TRBJ2-7; TRBD2 agrees at 8 bases. Germline CDR1 and CDR2: SQVTM and ANQGSEA. Germline trimming cut 3 bases from V and 4 bases from J; bases unmatched to any gene: 11. This CDR3 has 15 amino acids. In DNA, the CDR3 is TGCAGCGTTGAGAAACCCCGGGAGGGCCGGTACGAGCAGTACTTC. Its protein product is CSVEKPREGRYEQYF.

The chain links TRBV11-3 to TRBJ2-7, with a tentative D call TRBD1 (6 bases). The CDR3 is 15 amino acids. Germline loops: CDR1 SGHNT, CDR2 YENEEA. V shed 1 base and J shed 3 bases, with 13 bases lying between them. CDR3 nucleotides: TGTGCCAGCAGCTTAGCGGGGACAACGAACTACGAGCAGTACTTC. It codes for CASSLAGTTNYEQYF.

The chain has TRBV3-1 (or the pseudogene TRBV3-2) and TRBJ1-5; D possibly corresponds to TRBD1 (6 bases). CDR3 length: 13 amino acids. Germline V gene data show CDR1 as LGHDT and CDR2 as YNNKEL (reference sequence). V lost 4 bases and J 5 bases, leaving 9 bases between the germline ends. For the CDR3, the DNA is TGTGCCAGCAGCCGTGGGGGCGATCAGCCCCAGCATTTT. As protein: CASSRGGDQPQHF.

The gene calls are TRBV6-2 or TRBV6-3 and TRBJ1-5; 7 positions match TRBD1. Trimming cost V 4 bases and J 6 bases; bases outside gene matches: 6. The CDR3 consists of 14 residues. Looked up from germline, CDR1 is MNHEY and CDR2 is SVGEGT. CDR3 protein: CASSFDRVGQPQHF. In DNA, the CDR3 is TGTGCCAGCAGTTTCGACAGGGTGGGTCAGCCCCAGCATTTT.

The chain links TRBV30 to TRBJ1-2; D is perhaps TRBD1 (5 bases). Germline CDR1 is GTSNPN and CDR2 is SVGIG (reference sequence). The CDR3 has 12 amino acids. Trimming removed 6 bases at V and 4 bases at J, with 12 bases between. CDR3 coding DNA: TGTGCCTGCGTTGGGGCCGGCTATGGCTACACCTTC. Encoded protein: CACVGAGYGYTF.